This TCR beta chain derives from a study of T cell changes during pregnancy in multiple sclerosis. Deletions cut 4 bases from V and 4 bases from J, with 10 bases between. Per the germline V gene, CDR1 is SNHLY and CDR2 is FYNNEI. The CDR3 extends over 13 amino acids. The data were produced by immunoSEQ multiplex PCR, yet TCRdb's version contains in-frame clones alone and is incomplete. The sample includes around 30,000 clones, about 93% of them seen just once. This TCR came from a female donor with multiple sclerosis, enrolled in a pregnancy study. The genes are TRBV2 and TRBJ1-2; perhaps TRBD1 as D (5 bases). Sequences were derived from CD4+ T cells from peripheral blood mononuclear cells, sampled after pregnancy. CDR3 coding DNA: TGTGCCAGCAGTGCCGGGGGGGTCTATGGCTACACCTTC. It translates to CASSAGGVYGYTF.